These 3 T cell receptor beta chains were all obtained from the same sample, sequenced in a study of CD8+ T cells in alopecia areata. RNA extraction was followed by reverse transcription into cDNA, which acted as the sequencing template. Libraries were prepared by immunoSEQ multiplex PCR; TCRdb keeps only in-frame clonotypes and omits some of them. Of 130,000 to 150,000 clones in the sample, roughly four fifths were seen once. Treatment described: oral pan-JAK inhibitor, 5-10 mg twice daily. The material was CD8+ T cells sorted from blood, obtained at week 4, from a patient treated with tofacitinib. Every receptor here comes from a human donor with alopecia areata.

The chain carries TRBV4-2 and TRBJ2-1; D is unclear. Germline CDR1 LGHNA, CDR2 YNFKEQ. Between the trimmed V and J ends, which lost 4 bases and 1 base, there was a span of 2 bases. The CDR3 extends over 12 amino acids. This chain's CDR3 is CASSLSYNEQFF. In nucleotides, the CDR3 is TGTGCCAGCAGCCTTTCCTACAATGAGCAGTTCTTC.

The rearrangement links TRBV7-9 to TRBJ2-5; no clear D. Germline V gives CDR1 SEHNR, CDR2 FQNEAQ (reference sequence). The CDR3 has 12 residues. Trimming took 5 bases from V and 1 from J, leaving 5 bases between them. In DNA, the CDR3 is TGTGCCAGCAGCATTCCCCAAGAGACCCAGTACTTC. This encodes CASSIPQETQYF.

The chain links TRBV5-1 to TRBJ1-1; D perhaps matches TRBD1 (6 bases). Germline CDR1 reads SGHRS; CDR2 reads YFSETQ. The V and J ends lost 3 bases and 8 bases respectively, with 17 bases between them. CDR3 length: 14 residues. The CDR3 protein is CASSSSDRRIEAFF. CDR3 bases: TGCGCCAGCAGCTCGAGCGACAGGAGAATCGAAGCTTTCTTT.